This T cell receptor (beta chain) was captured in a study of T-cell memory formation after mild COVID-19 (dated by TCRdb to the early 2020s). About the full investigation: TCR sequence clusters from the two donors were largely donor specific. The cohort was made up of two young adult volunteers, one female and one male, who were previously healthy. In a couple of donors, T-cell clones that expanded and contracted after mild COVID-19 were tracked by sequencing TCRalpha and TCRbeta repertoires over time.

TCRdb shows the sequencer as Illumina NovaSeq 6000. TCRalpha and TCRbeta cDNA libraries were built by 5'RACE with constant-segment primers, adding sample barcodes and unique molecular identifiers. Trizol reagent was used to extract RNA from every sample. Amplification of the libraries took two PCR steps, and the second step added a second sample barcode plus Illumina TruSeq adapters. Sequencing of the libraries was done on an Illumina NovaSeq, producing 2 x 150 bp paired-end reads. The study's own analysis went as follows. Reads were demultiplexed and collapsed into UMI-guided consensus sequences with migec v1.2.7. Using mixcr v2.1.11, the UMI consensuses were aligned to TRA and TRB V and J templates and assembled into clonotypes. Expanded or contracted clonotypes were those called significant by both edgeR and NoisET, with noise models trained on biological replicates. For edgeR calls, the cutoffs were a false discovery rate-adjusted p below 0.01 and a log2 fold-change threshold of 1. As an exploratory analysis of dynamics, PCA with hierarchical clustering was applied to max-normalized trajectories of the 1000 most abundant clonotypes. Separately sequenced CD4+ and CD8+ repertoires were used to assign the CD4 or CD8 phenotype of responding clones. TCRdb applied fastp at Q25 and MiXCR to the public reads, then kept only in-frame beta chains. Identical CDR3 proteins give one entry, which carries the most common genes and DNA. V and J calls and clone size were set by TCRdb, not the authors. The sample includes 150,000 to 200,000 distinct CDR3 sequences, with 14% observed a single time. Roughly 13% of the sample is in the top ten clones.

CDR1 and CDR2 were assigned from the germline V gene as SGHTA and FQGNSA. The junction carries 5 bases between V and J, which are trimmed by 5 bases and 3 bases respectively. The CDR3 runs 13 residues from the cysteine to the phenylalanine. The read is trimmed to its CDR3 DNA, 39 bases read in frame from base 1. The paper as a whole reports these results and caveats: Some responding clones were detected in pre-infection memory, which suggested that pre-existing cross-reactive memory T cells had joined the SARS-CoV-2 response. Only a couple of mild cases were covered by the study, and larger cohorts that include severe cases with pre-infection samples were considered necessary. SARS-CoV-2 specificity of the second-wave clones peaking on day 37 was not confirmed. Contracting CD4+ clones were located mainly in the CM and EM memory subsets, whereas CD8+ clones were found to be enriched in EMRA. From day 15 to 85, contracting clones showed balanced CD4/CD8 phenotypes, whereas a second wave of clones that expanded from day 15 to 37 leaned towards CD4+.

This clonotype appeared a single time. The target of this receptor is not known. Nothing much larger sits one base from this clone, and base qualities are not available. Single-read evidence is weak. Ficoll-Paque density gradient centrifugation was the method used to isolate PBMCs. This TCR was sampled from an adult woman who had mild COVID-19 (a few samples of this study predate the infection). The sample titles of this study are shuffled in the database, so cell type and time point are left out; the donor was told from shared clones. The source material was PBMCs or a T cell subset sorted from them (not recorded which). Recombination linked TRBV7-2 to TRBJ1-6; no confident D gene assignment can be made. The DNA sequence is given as TGTGCCAGCAGCCCTCACTATAATTCACCCCTCCACTTT. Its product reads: CASSPHYNSPLHF.